The source of this T cell receptor (beta chain) is a study of PD-L1 blockade in urothelial cancer. Study context: Atezolizumab at 1,200 mg intravenously every 3 weeks was started by patients at some point between 2014 and 2016. Blood samples contained a median about 150,000 T cells. Analyses used blood from 3 weeks (second dose) and 6 weeks after treatment start.

Time point here: pretreatment peripheral blood. Sample numbers ranged from 1 to 8 per patient, encompassing pretreatment and on-treatment collections. This clone was observed a handful of times. Method: immunoSEQ multiplex PCR; TCRdb's copy keeps in-frame clones and lacks some. The sample has fewer than 85,000 clones, over 80% seen once. The specimen was PBMCs, collected around atezolizumab (anti-PD-L1) treatment. The receptor comes from a woman in her seventies with urothelial cancer.

Here the CDR3 reads CASSMTDRGTASLLYGYTF. For the CDR3, the DNA is TGTGCCAGTAGTATGACAGACAGGGGGACAGCTTCATTACTTTATGGCTACACCTTC. The rearrangement uses TRBV19 and TRBJ1-2; 9 bases align to TRBD1. Per the germline V gene, CDR1 is LNHDA and CDR2 is SQIVND (reference sequence). V dropped 3 bases and J dropped 5; count of bases not matched to a gene: 19. This CDR3 has 19 residues.